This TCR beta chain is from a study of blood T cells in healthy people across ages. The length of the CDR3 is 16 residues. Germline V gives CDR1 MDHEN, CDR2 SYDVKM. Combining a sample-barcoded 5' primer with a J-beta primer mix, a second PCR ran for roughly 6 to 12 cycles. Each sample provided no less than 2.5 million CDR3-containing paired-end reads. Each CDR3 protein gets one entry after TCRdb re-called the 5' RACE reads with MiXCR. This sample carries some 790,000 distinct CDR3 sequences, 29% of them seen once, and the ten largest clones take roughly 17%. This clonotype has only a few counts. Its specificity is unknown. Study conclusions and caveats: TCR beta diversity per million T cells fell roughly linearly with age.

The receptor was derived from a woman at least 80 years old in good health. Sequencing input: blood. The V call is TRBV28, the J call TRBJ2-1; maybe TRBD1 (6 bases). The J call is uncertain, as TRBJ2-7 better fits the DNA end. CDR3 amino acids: CASREGGSSSYNEQYF. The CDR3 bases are TGTGCCAGTCGGGAAGGGGGAAGCAGCTCCTACAATGAGCAGTACTTC.